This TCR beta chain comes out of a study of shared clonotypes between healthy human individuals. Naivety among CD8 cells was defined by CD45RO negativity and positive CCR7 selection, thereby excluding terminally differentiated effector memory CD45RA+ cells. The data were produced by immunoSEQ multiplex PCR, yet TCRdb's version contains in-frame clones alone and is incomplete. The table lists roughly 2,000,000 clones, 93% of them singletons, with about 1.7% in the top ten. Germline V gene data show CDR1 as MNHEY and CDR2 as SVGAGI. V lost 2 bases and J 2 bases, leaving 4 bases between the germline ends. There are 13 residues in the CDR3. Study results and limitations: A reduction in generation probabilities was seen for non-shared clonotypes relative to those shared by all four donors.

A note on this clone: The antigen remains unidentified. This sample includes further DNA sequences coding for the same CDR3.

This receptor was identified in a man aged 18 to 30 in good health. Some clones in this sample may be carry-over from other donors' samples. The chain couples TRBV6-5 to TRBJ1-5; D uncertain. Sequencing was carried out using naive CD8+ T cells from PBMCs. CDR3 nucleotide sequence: TGTGCCAGCAGTTACAGGGGCAATCAGCCCCAGCATTTT. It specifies CASSYRGNQPQHF.